This TCR beta chain emerged from a study of beta chain features in type 1 diabetes. TCRB transcripts that were expressed got sequenced, as all of the isolated RNA had been reverse transcribed. The data were produced by immunoSEQ multiplex PCR, yet TCRdb's version contains in-frame clones alone and is incomplete. The data hold roughly 290,000 clones, with 7% to 9% observed a single time. Germline CDR1 and CDR2: SGDLS and YYNGEE. Trimming cost V 0 bases and J 4 bases, with 7 bases left between them. The CDR3 is made up of 14 amino acids. There are many counts of this clone. This sequence joins TRBV9 and TRBJ1-4; a weak D match, TRBD1 (6 bases). The sequencing sample was made of central memory CD4+ T cells from blood. The receptor's source is a woman aged 18-29 years in good health. The CDR3 reads CASSVAGDNEKLFF. The CDR3 region has the DNA TGTGCCAGCAGCGTAGCAGGGGATAATGAAAAACTGTTTTTT. The entire variable domain, with the rest obtained from reference TRBV9 and TRBJ1-4, is as follows: DSGVTQTPKHLITATGQRVTLRCSPRSGDLSVYWYQQSLDQGLQFLIQYYNGEERAKGNILERFSAQQFPDLHSELNLSSLELGDSALYFCASSVAGDNEKLFFGSGTQLSVL.